These 21 T cell receptor beta chains were sequenced from one sample in a study of high-grade serous ovarian cancer treatment subgroups. Profiled with immunoSEQ multiplex PCR; TCRdb holds only in-frame clones, not every one. Of about 5,200 clones in the sample, 69% were seen once. Tumor samples were taken before definitive surgery or chemotherapy. The sample consisted of tumor tissue. These receptors were collected from a human donor with high-grade serous ovarian cancer.

This chain joins TRBV18 and TRBJ1-1; D unresolved. Germline V lookup: CDR1 KGHSH, CDR2 LQKENI. Trimming removed 3 bases from V and 1 base from J, with 9 bases in between. The CDR3 sequence is 14 residues long. The CDR3 DNA sequence: TGTGCCAGCTCACCGCCGACCTCGAACACTGAAGCTTTCTTT. Protein sequence: CASSPPTSNTEAFF. The whole variable domain, remainder taken from reference TRBV18 and TRBJ1-1, is NAGVMQNPRHLVRRRGQEARLRCSPMKGHSHVYWYRQLPEEGLKFMVYLQKENIIDESGMPKERFSAEFPKEGPSILRIQQVVRGDSAAYFCASSPPTSNTEAFFGQGTRLTVV.

This chain links TRBV7-2 with TRBJ1-5; 9 nucleotides align to TRBD1. CDR3 length equals 14 residues. The germline gives CDR1 SGHTA, CDR2 FQGNSA. With V trimmed by 5 bases and J by 7 bases, 6 bases remained unmatched. The CDR3 coding sequence is TGTGCCAGCAGCAAGGACAGGGGAGGCCAGCCCCAGCATTTT. Its translation: CASSKDRGGQPQHF.

The chain employs TRBV11-2 and TRBJ1-1, with TRBD1 matching over 8 bases. CDR3 length: 14 residues. The trim removed 5 bases at V and 4 bases at J, leaving 6 bases unmatched. The germline V gene has CDR1 SGHAT and CDR2 FQNNGV. The CDR3 reads CASSTGTGSTEAFF. The CDR3 bases are TGTGCCAGCAGCACTGGGACAGGCTCCACTGAAGCTTTCTTT.

The chain couples TRBV2 to TRBJ1-2; a possible D gene is TRBD1 (6 bases). The germline V gene encodes CDR1 SNHLY and CDR2 FYNNEI. V lost 6 bases, J lost 6 bases, and 14 bases lay in between. This CDR3 comprises 13 residues. The CDR3 protein is CASRRTAIDGYTF. The CDR3 DNA follows: TGTGCCAGCAGAAGGACAGCCATCGATGGCTACACCTTC.

This chain links TRBV7-6 with TRBJ2-5; 13 bases agree with TRBD2. CDR1 is SGHVS, CDR2 FNYEAQ, per germline. This CDR3 comprises 17 residues. Germline trimming cut 2 bases from V and 2 bases from J; bases unmatched to any gene: 5. In DNA, the CDR3 is TGTGCCAGCAGCTTAAAACTAGCGGGGGGGCGACAAGAGACCCAGTACTTC. It codes for CASSLKLAGGRQETQYF.

This clone was found a few times. The rearrangement links TRBV5-1 to TRBJ2-2, with a weak D call TRBD2 (6 bases). The germline V gene has CDR1 SGHRS and CDR2 YFSETQ. The CDR3 spans 15 residues. The V end lost 5 bases, the J end lost 10 bases, and 21 bases lay between the germline ends. CDR3 coding DNA: TGCGCCAGCAGTTCTGGGACTTCGAACTCCGCGGAGCTGTTTTTT. This sequence encodes CASSSGTSNSAELFF.

J is TRBJ1-1 and V is TRBV7-9; 7 nucleotides line up with TRBD1. V lost 5 bases to trimming and J lost 8 bases; unmatched junction nucleotides: 14. CDR1 is SEHNR and CDR2 is FQNEAQ in the germline V gene (reference sequence). This CDR3 region has 15 residues. The CDR3 DNA reads TGTGCCAGCAGCCAGTGGACAGGTAGGGACCAGGAAGCTTTCTTT. It translates to CASSQWTGRDQEAFF.

The chain recombines TRBV5-1 with TRBJ2-6, with D perhaps TRBD1 (6 bases). Germline V gene sequence: CDR1 SGHRS, CDR2 YFSETQ. V lost 5 bases and J 0 bases, leaving 12 bases between the germline ends. The CDR3 contains 16 residues. CDR3 coding DNA: TGCGCCAGCAGGTCGACAGGTTCCTCTGGGGCCAACGTCCTGACTTTC. This gives the protein CASRSTGSSGANVLTF.

This clone turned up a few times. This chain uses TRBV2 with TRBJ2-7; unclear D gene. CDR3 length: 11 amino acids. V was cut by 11 bases and J by 2 bases, with 10 bases left in between. Germline-derived CDR1 and CDR2 are SNHLY and FYNNEI. DNA of the CDR3: TGTGCCTCCTCGCAAACCTACGAGCAGTACGTC. Translated: CASSQTYEQYV.

The rearrangement joins TRBV5-4 to TRBJ1-4; tentative D call: TRBD1 (5 bases). From germline, CDR1 is SGHNT and CDR2 YYREEE (reference sequence). The CDR3 consists of 15 residues. Trimming removed 4 bases at V and 7 bases at J, with 17 bases between. CDR3 protein: CASSPKVGGGEKLFF. The CDR3 nucleotides read TGTGCCAGCAGCCCAAAGGTTGGGGGGGGTGAAAAACTGTTTTTT.

The V call is TRBV19, the J call TRBJ2-1; 9 positions agree with TRBD1. The CDR3 is 16 residues long. CDR1 is LNHDA, CDR2 SQIVND, per germline (reference sequence). J was trimmed by 3 bases and V by 5 bases; bases with no gene match: 8. As DNA, the CDR3 is TGTGCCAGTAGTGTCTGGGGGACAGGGATCTACAATGAGCAGTTCTTC. It is translated as CASSVWGTGIYNEQFF.

CDR3 in amino acids: CAGGETRGNTIYF. In nucleotides, the CDR3 is TGTGCCGGGGGGGAGACCAGGGGAAACACCATATATTTT. This chain links TRBV7-2 with TRBJ1-3, with D possibly TRBD1 on 5 matching bases. This CDR3 spans 13 amino acids. V shed 11 bases and J shed 4 bases, with 15 bases lying between them. Germline loops: CDR1 SGHTA, CDR2 FQGNSA.

The rearrangement links TRBV10-3 to TRBJ2-3; no definite D call. The germline V gene has CDR1 ENHRY and CDR2 SYGVKD. The CDR3 loop spans 15 amino acids. The V and J ends lost 6 bases and 1 base respectively, with 14 bases between them. The CDR3 DNA sequence: TGTGCCATCAGCCCCCTTGGGGTCGGCACAGATACGCAGTATTTT. It yields the protein CAISPLGVGTDTQYF.

V usage is TRBV5-6 and J usage is TRBJ1-1; D is undetermined. Looked up from germline, CDR1 is SGHDT and CDR2 is YYEEEE. V was shortened by 6 bases and J by 0 bases, with 9 bases between the two germline ends. There are 13 residues in the CDR3. DNA for the CDR3: TGTGCCAGCACTAGGCCAGTGAACACTGAAGCTTTCTTT. The encoded protein is CASTRPVNTEAFF.

The rearrangement joins TRBV30 to TRBJ2-2; D unresolved. Germline CDR1 is GTSNPN and CDR2 is SVGIG (reference sequence). The CDR3 runs 14 residues. Deletions cut 3 bases from V and 3 bases from J, with 11 bases between. The CDR3 reads CAWRRLLDTGELFF. CDR3 nucleotides: TGTGCCTGGAGACGGCTACTTGACACCGGGGAGCTGTTTTTT.

Comments on this clone: The identical CDR3 is also encoded by other nucleotide sequences in the sample. The rearrangement joins TRBV19 to TRBJ1-2, with D perhaps matching TRBD1 (6 bases). The germline V gene has CDR1 LNHDA and CDR2 SQIVND (reference sequence). The CDR3 totals 14 residues. The V and J ends lost 5 bases and 2 bases respectively, with 12 bases between them. The CDR3 spells CASSRAGDNYGYTF. Written as DNA, the CDR3 is TGTGCCAGTAGTCGGGCAGGGGACAACTATGGCTACACCTTC.

The chain links TRBV2 to TRBJ1-2; 9 nucleotides agree with TRBD1. Germline V gives CDR1 SNHLY, CDR2 FYNNEI. V dropped 8 bases and J dropped 2; count of bases not matched to a gene: 9. This CDR3 comprises 15 residues. CDR3 sequence reads: CASLSGGTGNYGYTF. The CDR3, as DNA: TGTGCCAGCCTTTCCGGTGGGACAGGGAACTATGGCTACACCTTC.

This chain connects TRBV7-3 to TRBJ2-5; D uncertain. From germline, CDR1 is SGHTA and CDR2 FQGTGA. This CDR3 is 13 amino acids long. The V end lost 4 bases, the J end lost 4 bases, and 10 bases lay between the germline ends. The CDR3 nucleotides read TGTGCCAGCAGCTCCGAGAGAGGAGAGACCCAGTACTTC. This encodes CASSSERGETQYF.

This clone occurred a few times. The genes are TRBV27 and TRBJ1-3; 8 bases match TRBD1. From germline, CDR1 is MNHEY and CDR2 SMNVEV (reference sequence). V was clipped by 5 bases and J by 4 bases; unmatched bases: 10. CDR3 length equals 16 residues. The CDR3 region has the DNA TGTGCCAGCAGTAAATTGGACAGGGTGTCAGGAAACACCATATATTTT. Its protein is CASSKLDRVSGNTIYF.

This clone has more than one count but fewer than ten. The rearrangement links TRBV5-1 to TRBJ1-1; a possible D gene is TRBD1 (6 bases). The CDR3 is 13 amino acids. V was trimmed by 7 bases and J by 4 bases, leaving 14 bases between them. Germline V gene sequence: CDR1 SGHRS, CDR2 YFSETQ. The DNA of the CDR3 is TGCGCCAGCCACACGGACAGCCTCACTGAAGCTTTCTTT. Its translation is CASHTDSLTEAFF.

This chain uses TRBV28 with TRBJ2-1; 7 nucleotides line up with TRBD2. The length of the CDR3 is 15 residues. Germline V CDR1 and CDR2: MDHEN, SYDVKM. The V gene end was trimmed by 5 bases and the J gene end by 7 bases; junction bases not matched to a gene: 11. The CDR3 is CASSQRQPGRNEQFF. The CDR3 region has the DNA TGTGCCAGCAGTCAACGACAGCCCGGGAGGAATGAGCAGTTCTTC. Together with reference TRBV28 and TRBJ2-1, the CDR3 gives the full variable domain: DVKVTQSSRYLVKRTGEKVFLECVQDMDHENMFWYRQDPGLGLRLIYFSYDVKMKEKGDIPEGYSVSREKKERFSLILESASTNQTSMYLCASSQRQPGRNEQFFGPGTRLTVL.